This paragraph reports one T cell receptor beta chain. One end of the junction is discordant with germline, which a read error may explain. The data were produced by immunoSEQ multiplex PCR, yet TCRdb's version contains in-frame clones alone and is incomplete. Among over 40,000 clones, around 80% were seen once, and the ten largest hold over 4.5%. The data were taken from a study of OX40 agonist ivuxolimab in advanced cancers. The CDR3 is made up of 12 amino acids. Germline loops: CDR1 MGHRA, CDR2 YSYEKL. The receptor was isolated from an adult with an advanced solid tumor such as melanoma, head and neck, liver or kidney cancer. The specimen comprised CD4+ or CD8+ T cells sorted from blood, sampled in a trial of the OX40 agonist ivuxolimab. The chain uses TRBV4-1 and TRBJ2-5; no definite D call. The CDR3 DNA follows: TGCGCCAGCAGCCAAGATATACGGACGCAGCACTTC. This codes for CASSQDIRTQHF.